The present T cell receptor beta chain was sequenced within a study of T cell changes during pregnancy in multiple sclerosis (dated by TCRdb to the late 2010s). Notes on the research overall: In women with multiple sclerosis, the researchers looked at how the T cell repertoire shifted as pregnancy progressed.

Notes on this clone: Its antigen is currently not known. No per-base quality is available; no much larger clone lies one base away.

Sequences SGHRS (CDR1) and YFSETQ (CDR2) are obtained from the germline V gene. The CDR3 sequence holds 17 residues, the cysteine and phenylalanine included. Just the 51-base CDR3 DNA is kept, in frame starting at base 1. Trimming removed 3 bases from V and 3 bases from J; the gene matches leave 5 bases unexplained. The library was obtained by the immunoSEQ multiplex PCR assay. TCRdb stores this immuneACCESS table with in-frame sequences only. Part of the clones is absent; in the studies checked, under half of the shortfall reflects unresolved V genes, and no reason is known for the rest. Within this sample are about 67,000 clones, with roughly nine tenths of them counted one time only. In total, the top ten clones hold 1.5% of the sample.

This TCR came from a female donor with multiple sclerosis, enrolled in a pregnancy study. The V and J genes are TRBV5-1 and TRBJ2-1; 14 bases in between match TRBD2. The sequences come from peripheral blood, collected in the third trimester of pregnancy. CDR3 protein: CASSSLGTSGGYNEQFF. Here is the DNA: TGCGCCAGCAGCTCCCTGGGGACTAGCGGGGGCTACAATGAGCAGTTCTTC.